The clone carrying this T cell receptor beta chain has at least ten counts. The data stem from a study of human T cells and chemical hapten exposure. Study at large: On roughly 2 cm by roughly 2 cm of upper inner arm skin, sensitization was performed with 2% DPC.

TCRdb reprocessed the RACE reads via MiXCR and lists one record per CDR3 protein. This table holds approximately 400,000 distinct CDR3 sequences, about 4.8% found once. Time point meaning: patch test 1, 2 weeks after DPC sensitization. Treatment of the sample: therapeutic diphenylcyclopropenone sensitization with weekly scalp DPC. V lost 8 bases to trimming and J lost 0 bases, with 14 bases between them. The CDR3 is 15 amino acids. Sequencing was performed on whole blood, taken in connection with sensitization to the hapten diphenylcyclopropenone (DPC). The source of this sequence is a woman between 45 and 60 years old with alopecia areata. Some clones in this sample may be carry-over from other donors' samples. This chain connects TRBV12-3 or TRBV12-4 to TRBJ1-5, with a possible D match to TRBD1 (5 bases). The CDR3 region has the DNA TGTGCCAGCGGATCATCAGGGTATAGCAATCAGCCCCAGCATTTT. It encodes CASGSSGYSNQPQHF.